This T cell receptor (beta chain) was captured by sequencing in a study of beta chain features in type 1 diabetes listed by TCRdb under 2018. Background on the whole study: Patients and healthy donors did not differ in mean age, gender distribution, total cell number or subset yield. A total of roughly 100,000,000 sorted cells were examined across all samples, and the number of cells per subset was strongly correlated with RNA yield. In the study, recently diagnosed type 1 diabetes patients and matched healthy donors were compared on the TCRB repertoires of their sorted circulating CD4+ T cell subsets. Regulatory and stem cell-like memory subsets were isolated from only 8 patients and roughly eight healthy donors, whereas naive and central memory subsets came from all 30 or so donors.

What the work shows at the level of the full study, not this receptor alone: A moderate but significant shortening of TCRB CDR3 length was observed in type 1 diabetes patients in all four CD4+ subsets. Because cDNA rather than genomic DNA was sequenced, highly expressing activated cells could have been over-represented, although no difference in activation and CD3 levels was found between groups. Only small numbers of individuals were included in the HLA sub-analyses, which left unresolved whether HLA type had any influence on TCRB rearrangement. Fewer insertions and more nucleotide deletions at VDJ recombination sites were observed in patients with type 1 diabetes, implying thymic rearrangement abnormalities. Naive, central memory and regulatory TCRB repertoires appeared to be more similar among patients than among healthy donors. Shorter templates might have been favored by PCR, but patient and control samples were amplified and corrected together, so both groups would have been affected equally by any skew.

A single peripheral blood draw of approximately 120 mL on average was collected from each donor into heparinised tubes. A BD FACSAria II was used to sort naive, central memory, regulatory and stem cell-like memory CD4+ T cells with a panel that included CD45RO, CCR7, CD25, CD127, CD95 and CD27. All sorted populations exceeded 95% purity. Right away, PBMCs were isolated by Lymphoprep density gradient centrifugation and were stained directly, with no culture step. Samples were stained and sorted in pairs, with one healthy donor and one patient per experiment, so that batch effects were minimized. All of the isolated RNA was reverse transcribed with the High Capacity cDNA Reverse Transcription Kit, so expressed TCRB transcripts were sequenced. Deep immunoSEQ sequencing was performed on naive, central memory and regulatory T cell samples, with an average of approximately 3.9 million total reads per sample. Sorted cells were lysed in RLT buffer, and RNA was extracted using DNase-treated RNeasy Micro or Mini kits according to cell number. Each cell subset was processed on its own to prevent cross-contamination, while patient and healthy donor samples were processed together. The immunoSEQ multiplex PCR was used to amplify TCRB sequences from cDNA, yielding 87-bp fragments that span the CDR3 region. Amplicons were sequenced on the Illumina HiSeq platform. In the source study's methods: PCR bias was computationally corrected using synthetic template baselines, reads within Hamming distance 2 were collapsed, and singletons that could not be merged were discarded. By aligning reads against IMGT, V, D and J genes, CDR3 length, and insertions or deletions at six rearrangement sites were assigned. Within each subset, clonotype counts were normalized to the number of sorted cells before true diversity and Gini coefficients were calculated with the tcR R package. The overlap coefficient, calculated on TCRB nucleotide sequences, was used to measure repertoire sharing. Out-of-frame TCRB sequences from naive cells were analyzed as a proxy for the pre-selection repertoire. Not all clones reach the TCRdb copy of this immuneACCESS table, which keeps in-frame sequences only. Checked studies attribute under half of the gap to unresolved V genes and leave the rest unexplained. From that table come the V and J calls and clone size; the DNA was used to work out D and trimming. The sample table contains about half a million clones; only one count was recorded for about an eighth of them. About 0.045% of the sample is taken by the ten largest.

This clone has a handful of counts. Its target antigen remains unknown. Base qualities are not at hand, and no much larger clone is one base apart. Including the terminal cysteine and phenylalanine, the CDR3 comprises 15 residues. Of all the DNA, just the CDR3 is kept, 45 bases in frame from base 1. V loses 5 bases of germline sequence and J loses 8 bases, and the interval between the two ends is 19 bases. CDR1 and CDR2 (MNHNY, SVGAGI) derive from the germline V gene (reference sequence). This receptor was obtained from a young woman in good health. The sequenced sample was naive CD4+ T cells from blood. The label giving this sample's cell subset or site can be read as: true naive CD4+ T cells. The rearranged segments are TRBV6-6 and TRBJ2-1, with the D call perhaps TRBD1 or TRBD2, each one matching 5 bases. Here is the DNA: TGTGCCAGCAGTCCCGGGACGAGGGCCTCCGATGAGCAGTTCTTC. It translates to CASSPGTRASDEQFF.